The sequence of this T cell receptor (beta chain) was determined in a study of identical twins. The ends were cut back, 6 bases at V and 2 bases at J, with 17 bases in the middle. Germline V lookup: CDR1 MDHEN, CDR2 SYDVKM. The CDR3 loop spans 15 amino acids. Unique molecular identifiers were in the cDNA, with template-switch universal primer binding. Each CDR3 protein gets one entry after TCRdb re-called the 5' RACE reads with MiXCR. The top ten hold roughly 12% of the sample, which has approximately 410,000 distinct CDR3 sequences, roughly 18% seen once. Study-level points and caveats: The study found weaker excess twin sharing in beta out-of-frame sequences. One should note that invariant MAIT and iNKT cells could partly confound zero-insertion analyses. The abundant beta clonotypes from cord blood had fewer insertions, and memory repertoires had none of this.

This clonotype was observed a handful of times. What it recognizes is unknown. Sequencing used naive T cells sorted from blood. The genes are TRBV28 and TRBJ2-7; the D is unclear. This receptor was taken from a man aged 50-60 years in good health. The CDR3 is CASSRPLVIPYEQYF. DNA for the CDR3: TGTGCCAGCAGCCGTCCCCTCGTGATTCCCTACGAGCAGTACTTC.